This is a list of T cell receptor beta chains from one sample in a study of Ad26.COV2.S vaccination and SARS-CoV-2 variants. Clones were sequenced by immunoSEQ multiplex PCR, and TCRdb holds only the in-frame ones, with some missing. The sample contains a few hundred thousand clones, 90% of which appear only once. Sequencing was performed on peripheral blood, taken in a trial of Ad26.COV2.S vaccine versus placebo. The receptors originated from a person aged 18-65 years who received the Ad26.COV2.S COVID-19 vaccine or a placebo. Each CDR3 is given with its conserved first and last residue. The order of the fields is D gene, J gene, V gene, clone size, CDR3 protein, CDR3 DNA. The D gene is left open where the match is weak. Clone size is shown for a subset of rows, as once, few, many or a class of expanded clone.

D: NA; J: TRBJ2-5; V: TRBV9; size: NA; CDR3: CASSSRRMETQYF; DNA: TGTGCCAGCAGCTCCCGTCGGATGGAGACCCAGTACTTC
D: NA; J: TRBJ2-5; V: TRBV20-1; size: NA; CDR3: CSANSLETQYF; DNA: TGCAGTGCTAACTCTCTAGAGACCCAGTACTTC
D: TRBD2; J: TRBJ2-1; V: TRBV3-1/TRBV3-2; size: NA; CDR3: CASSHSTSGYLEQFF; DNA: TGTGCCAGCAGCCATTCGACTAGCGGGTACCTGGAGCAGTTCTTC
D: NA; J: TRBJ1-6; V: TRBV7-2; size: NA; CDR3: CASSLAGTWGSPLHF; DNA: TGTGCCAGCAGCTTAGCTGGGACCTGGGGTTCACCCCTCCACTTT
D: NA; J: TRBJ2-3; V: TRBV4-1; size: NA; CDR3: CASSPGLSTDTQYF; DNA: TGCGCCAGCAGCCCGGGACTGAGCACAGATACGCAGTATTTT
D: TRBD1; J: TRBJ1-6; V: TRBV28; size: NA; CDR3: CASRRTGSVTPLHF; DNA: TGTGCCAGCAGGAGGACAGGGTCTGTGACACCCCTCCACTTT
D: TRBD2; J: TRBJ2-3; V: TRBV5-6; size: NA; CDR3: CASSLRLAGNTDTQYF; DNA: TGTGCCAGCAGCCTCAGACTAGCGGGGAACACAGATACGCAGTATTTT
D: TRBD2; J: TRBJ2-3; V: TRBV7-2; size: NA; CDR3: CASSSLFSGKWADTQYF; DNA: TGTGCCAGCAGCTCCCTCTTTAGCGGGAAATGGGCAGATACGCAGTATTTT
D: NA; J: TRBJ1-5; V: TRBV6-2/TRBV6-3; size: NA; CDR3: CASSLVGGGNQPQHF; DNA: TGTGCCAGCAGCTTAGTCGGGGGTGGCAATCAGCCCCAGCATTTT
D: TRBD1; J: TRBJ2-2; V: TRBV28; size: NA; CDR3: CASTPAGQGESTGELFF; DNA: TGTGCCAGCACCCCAGCCGGCCAGGGGGAATCGACCGGGGAGCTGTTTTTT
D: TRBD2; J: TRBJ2-3; V: TRBV3-1/TRBV3-2; size: NA; CDR3: CASSQVISGGTRDTQYF; DNA: TGTGCCAGCAGCCAAGTAATTAGCGGGGGAACGAGAGATACGCAGTATTTT
D: TRBD2; J: TRBJ2-7; V: TRBV7-2; size: NA; CDR3: CASSLGLAGTSTYEQYF; DNA: TGTGCCAGCAGCTTAGGTTTAGCTGGGACTAGCACTTACGAGCAGTACTTC
D: NA; J: TRBJ1-1; V: TRBV4-2; size: NA; CDR3: CASSQEGSGGTTEAFF; DNA: TGTGCCAGCAGCCAAGAAGGTTCCGGAGGGACCACTGAAGCTTTCTTT
D: TRBD2; J: TRBJ2-5; V: TRBV15; size: NA; CDR3: CATSKDTSTSGSGETQYF; DNA: TGTGCCACCAGCAAAGACACCTCGACTAGCGGGAGTGGAGAGACCCAGTACTTC
D: NA; J: TRBJ2-3; V: TRBV2; size: NA; CDR3: CASSARLTGTGQDTQYF; DNA: TGTGCCAGCAGTGCTCGGCTTACAGGGACGGGCCAAGATACGCAGTATTTT
D: NA; J: TRBJ1-3; V: TRBV7-2; size: NA; CDR3: CASSLTRIPGNTIYF; DNA: TGTGCCAGCAGCTTAACTCGGATCCCTGGAAACACCATATATTTT
D: TRBD1; J: TRBJ2-7; V: TRBV28; size: NA; CDR3: CASRTQGSTYEQYF; DNA: TGTGCCAGCAGAACACAGGGGAGTACCTACGAGCAGTACTTC
D: NA; J: TRBJ2-7; V: TRBV7-8; size: once; CDR3: CASSPLSNSYEQYF; DNA: TGTGCCAGCAGCCCCCTTTCTAACTCCTACGAGCAGTACTTC
D: NA; J: TRBJ2-3; V: TRBV19; size: NA; CDR3: CASSSGPTDTQYF; DNA: TGTGCCAGTAGTTCCGGGCCCACAGATACGCAGTATTTT
D: TRBD2; J: TRBJ2-1; V: TRBV2; size: NA; CDR3: CASSGSGRNYNEQFF; DNA: TGTGCCAGCAGTGGGAGCGGGAGGAACTACAATGAGCAGTTCTTC
D: NA; J: TRBJ2-5; V: TRBV14; size: NA; CDR3: CASSPNLGRETQYF; DNA: TGTGCCAGCAGCCCGAATCTAGGGCGAGAGACCCAGTACTTC
D: TRBD1; J: TRBJ2-7; V: TRBV7-2; size: NA; CDR3: CASSPLPGQGLYEQYF; DNA: TGTGCCAGCAGCCCACTCCCGGGACAGGGCCTATACGAGCAGTACTTC